Only a few counts were recorded for the clone carrying this T cell receptor (beta chain). This sample is part of a study of identical twins. TCRdb independently ran MiXCR on the 5' RACE reads; one entry per CDR3 protein. This sample carries 450,000 or so distinct CDR3 sequences, roughly an eighth of them seen once, and the ten largest clones take around 0.98%. These same records also appear under a second study, on yellow fever vaccine responses in identical twins.

Source material: CD4+ T cells sorted from blood. The sequence was obtained from a woman aged 18-29 years in good health.

CDR3 in DNA: TGCAGTGATAGGGGGGGGCGAAACTATGGCTACACCTTC. Its protein is CSDRGGRNYGYTF. The chain has TRBV20-1 and TRBJ1-2, with a weak D call TRBD1 (6 bases). The CDR3 is made up of 13 amino acids. Germline V gives CDR1 DFQATT, CDR2 SNEGSKA (reference sequence). Trimming took 7 bases from V and 2 from J, leaving 14 bases between them.